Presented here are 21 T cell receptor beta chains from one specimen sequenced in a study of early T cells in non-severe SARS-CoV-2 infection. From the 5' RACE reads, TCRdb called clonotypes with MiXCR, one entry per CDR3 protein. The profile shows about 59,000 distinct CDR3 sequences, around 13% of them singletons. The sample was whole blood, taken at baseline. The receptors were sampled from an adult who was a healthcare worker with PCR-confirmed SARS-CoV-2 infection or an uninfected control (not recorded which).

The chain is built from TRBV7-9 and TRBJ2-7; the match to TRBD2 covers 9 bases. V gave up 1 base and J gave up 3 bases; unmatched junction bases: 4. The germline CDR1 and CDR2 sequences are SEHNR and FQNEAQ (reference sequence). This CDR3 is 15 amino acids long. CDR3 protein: CASSLVPSGNYEQYF. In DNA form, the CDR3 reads TGTGCCAGCAGCTTAGTGCCTAGCGGGAACTACGAGCAGTACTTC.

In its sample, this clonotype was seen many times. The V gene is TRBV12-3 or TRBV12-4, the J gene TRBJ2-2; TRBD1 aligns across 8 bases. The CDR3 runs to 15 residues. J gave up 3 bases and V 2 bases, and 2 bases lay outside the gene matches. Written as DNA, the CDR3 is TGTGCCAGCAGTTTACAACAGGGGGACACCGGGGAGCTGTTTTTT. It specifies CASSLQQGDTGELFF.

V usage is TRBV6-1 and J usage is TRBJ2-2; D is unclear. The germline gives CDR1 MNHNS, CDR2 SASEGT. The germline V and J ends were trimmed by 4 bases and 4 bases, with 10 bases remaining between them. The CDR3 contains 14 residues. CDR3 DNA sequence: TGTGCCAGCAGTGTGAGCGTCTTCACCGGGGAGCTGTTTTTT. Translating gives CASSVSVFTGELFF.

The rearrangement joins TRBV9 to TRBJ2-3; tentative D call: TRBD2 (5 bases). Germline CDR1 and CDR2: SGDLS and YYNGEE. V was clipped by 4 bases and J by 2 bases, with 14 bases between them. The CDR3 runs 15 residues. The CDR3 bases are TGTGCCAGCAGCTGGGGAGCGGAGGTCACAGATACGCAGTATTTT. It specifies CASSWGAEVTDTQYF.

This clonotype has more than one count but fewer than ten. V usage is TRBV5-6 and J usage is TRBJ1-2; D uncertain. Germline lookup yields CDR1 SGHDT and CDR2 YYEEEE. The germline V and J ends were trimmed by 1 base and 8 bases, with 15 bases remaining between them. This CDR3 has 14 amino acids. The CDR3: CASSLFRVPDGYTF. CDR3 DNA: TGTGCCAGCAGCTTGTTTAGGGTTCCGGACGGCTACACCTTC.

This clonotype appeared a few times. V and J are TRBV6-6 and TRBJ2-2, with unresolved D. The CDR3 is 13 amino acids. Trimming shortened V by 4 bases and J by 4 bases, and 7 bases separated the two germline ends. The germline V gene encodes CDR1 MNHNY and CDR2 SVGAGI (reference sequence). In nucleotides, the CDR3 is TGTGCCAGCAGTTGGACGAGCACCGGGGAGCTGTTTTTT. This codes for CASSWTSTGELFF.

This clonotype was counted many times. The CDR3 loop reads CSVGDSGEDTQYF. In nucleotides, the CDR3 is TGCAGCGTTGGGGACTCCGGGGAGGATACGCAGTATTTT. V usage is TRBV29-1 and J usage is TRBJ2-3; D perhaps matches TRBD2 (6 bases). Trimming cost V 4 bases and J 6 bases, with 14 bases left between them. The germline V gene encodes CDR1 SQVTM and CDR2 ANQGSEA. The CDR3 has 13 amino acids.

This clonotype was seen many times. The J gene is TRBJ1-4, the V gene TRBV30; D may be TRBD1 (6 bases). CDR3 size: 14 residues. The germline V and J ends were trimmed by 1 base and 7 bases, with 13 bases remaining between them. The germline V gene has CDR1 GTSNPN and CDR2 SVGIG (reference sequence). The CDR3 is CAWSAHRAGEKLFF. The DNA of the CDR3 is TGTGCCTGGAGTGCACACAGGGCCGGTGAAAAACTGTTTTTT.

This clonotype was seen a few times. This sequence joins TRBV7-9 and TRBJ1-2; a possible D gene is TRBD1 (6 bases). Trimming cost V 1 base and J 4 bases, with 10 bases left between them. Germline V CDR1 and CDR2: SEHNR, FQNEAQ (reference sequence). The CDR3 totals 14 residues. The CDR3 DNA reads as TGTGCCAGCAGCTTAGTTGGACAGAGCTATGGCTACACCTTC. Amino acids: CASSLVGQSYGYTF.

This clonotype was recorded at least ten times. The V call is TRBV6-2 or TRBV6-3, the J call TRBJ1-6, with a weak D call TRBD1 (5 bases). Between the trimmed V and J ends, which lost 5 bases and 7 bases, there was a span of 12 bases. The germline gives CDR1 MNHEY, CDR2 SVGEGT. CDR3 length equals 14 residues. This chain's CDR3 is CASSPTRQNSPLHF. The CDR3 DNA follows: TGTGCCAGCAGTCCTACCCGACAGAATTCACCCCTCCACTTT.

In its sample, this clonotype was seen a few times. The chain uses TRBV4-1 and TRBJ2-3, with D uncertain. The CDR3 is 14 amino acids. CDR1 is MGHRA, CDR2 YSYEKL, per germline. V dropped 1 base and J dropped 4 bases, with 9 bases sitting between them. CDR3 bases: TGCGCCAGCAGCCAAGGAGTGATCCCAGATACGCAGTATTTT. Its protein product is CASSQGVIPDTQYF.

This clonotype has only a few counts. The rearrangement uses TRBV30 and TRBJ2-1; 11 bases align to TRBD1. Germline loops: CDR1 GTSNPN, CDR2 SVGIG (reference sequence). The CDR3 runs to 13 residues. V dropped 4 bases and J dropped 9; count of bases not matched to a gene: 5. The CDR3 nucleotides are TGTGCCTGGATCTCGGGACAGGGGGGTGAGCAGTTCTTC. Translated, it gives CAWISGQGGEQFF.

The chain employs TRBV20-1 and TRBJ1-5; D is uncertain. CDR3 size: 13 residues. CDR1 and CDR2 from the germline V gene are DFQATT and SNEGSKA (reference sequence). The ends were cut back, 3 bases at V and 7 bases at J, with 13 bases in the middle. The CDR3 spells CSASMGSGQPQHF. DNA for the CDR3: TGCAGTGCTAGCATGGGGTCGGGCCAGCCCCAGCATTTT.

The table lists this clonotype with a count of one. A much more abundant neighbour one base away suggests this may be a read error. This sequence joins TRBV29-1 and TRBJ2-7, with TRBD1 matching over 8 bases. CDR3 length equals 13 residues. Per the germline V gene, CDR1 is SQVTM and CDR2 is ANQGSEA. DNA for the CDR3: TGCAGCGCCTCACAGGGGGGTACCTACGAGCAGAACTTC. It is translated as CSASQGGTYEQNF.

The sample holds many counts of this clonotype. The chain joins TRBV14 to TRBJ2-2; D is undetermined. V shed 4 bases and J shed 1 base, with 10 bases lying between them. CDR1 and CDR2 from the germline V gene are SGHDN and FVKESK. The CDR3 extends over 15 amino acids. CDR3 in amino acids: CASSLVSRNTGELFF. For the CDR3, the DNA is TGTGCCAGCAGCCTAGTGTCCCGGAACACCGGGGAGCTGTTTTTT.

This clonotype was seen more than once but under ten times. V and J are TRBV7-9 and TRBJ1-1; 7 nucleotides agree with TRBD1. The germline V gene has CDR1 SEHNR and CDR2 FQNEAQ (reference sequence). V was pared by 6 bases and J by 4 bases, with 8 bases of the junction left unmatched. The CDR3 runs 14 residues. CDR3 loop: CASSERTGTTEAFF. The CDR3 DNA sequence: TGTGCCAGCAGTGAGCGGACAGGCACCACTGAAGCTTTCTTT.

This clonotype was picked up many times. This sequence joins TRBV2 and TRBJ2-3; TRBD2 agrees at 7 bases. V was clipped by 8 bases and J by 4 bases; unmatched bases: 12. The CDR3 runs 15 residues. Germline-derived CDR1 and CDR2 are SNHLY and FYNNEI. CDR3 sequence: CASRLERGSPDTQYF. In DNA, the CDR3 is TGTGCCAGCCGGCTGGAGCGGGGTAGCCCAGATACGCAGTATTTT.

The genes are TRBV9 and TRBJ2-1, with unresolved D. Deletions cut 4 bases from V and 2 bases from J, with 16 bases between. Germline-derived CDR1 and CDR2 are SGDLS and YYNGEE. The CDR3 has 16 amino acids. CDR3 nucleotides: TGTGCCAGCAGCCTTCAAGACGATAGCCCCTACAATGAGCAGTTCTTC. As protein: CASSLQDDSPYNEQFF.

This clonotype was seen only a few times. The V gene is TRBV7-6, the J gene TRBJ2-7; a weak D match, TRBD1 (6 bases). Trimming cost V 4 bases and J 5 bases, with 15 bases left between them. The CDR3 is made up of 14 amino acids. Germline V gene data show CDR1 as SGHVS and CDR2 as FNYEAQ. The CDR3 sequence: CASSSYRDTHEQYF. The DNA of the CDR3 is TGTGCCAGCAGCTCATACAGGGACACCCACGAGCAGTACTTC.

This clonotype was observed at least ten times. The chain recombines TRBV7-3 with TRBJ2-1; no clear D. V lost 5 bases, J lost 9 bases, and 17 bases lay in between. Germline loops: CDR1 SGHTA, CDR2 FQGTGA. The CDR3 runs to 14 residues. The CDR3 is CASSPATRKGEQFF. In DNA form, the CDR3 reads TGTGCCAGCAGCCCCGCGACTCGGAAGGGTGAGCAGTTCTTC.

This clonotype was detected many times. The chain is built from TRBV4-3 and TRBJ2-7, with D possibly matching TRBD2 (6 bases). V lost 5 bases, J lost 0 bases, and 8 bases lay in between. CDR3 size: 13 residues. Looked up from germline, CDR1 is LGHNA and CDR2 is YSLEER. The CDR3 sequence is CASSGGTSYEQYF. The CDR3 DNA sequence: TGCGCCAGCAGCGGGGGGACCTCCTACGAGCAGTACTTC.